At least ten counts were recorded for the clone carrying this T cell receptor (beta chain). No antigen is known for it. After removal of 6 bases from V and 5 bases from J, the junction contained 9 bases not matched to a gene. The CDR3 consists of 15 residues. CDR1 is MDHEN and CDR2 is SYDVKM in the germline V gene. From 350 to 500 ng of RNA, a library with molecular barcoded alpha/delta and beta/gamma adaptors was made. TCRdb fed the reads into MiXCR, producing one record per CDR3 protein. The repertoire includes some 38,000 distinct CDR3 sequences, around 11% of them detected once, and 30% to 45% sits in the top ten. This specimen belongs to a study of read filtering for tumor transcriptome and immune sequencing. About the research overall: Whole-transcriptome libraries were prepared after DNase treatment. Regarding the study as a whole: IR-seq and RNA-seq agreed better without single-read clonotypes. The sorted CD138-negative fraction was a mixed bone marrow immune population, not purified T cells.

The sample was a population of CD138-negative cells sorted from bone marrow. V and J are TRBV28 and TRBJ1-5, with 8 positions matching TRBD1. The sequence derives from a donor over 35 with multiple myeloma. As DNA, the CDR3 is TGTGCCAGCAGAGGGGGGGACAGGCACCATCAGCCCCAGCATTTT. Protein sequence: CASRGGDRHHQPQHF.